The following is a T cell receptor (beta chain) sequence with its context. This clonotype was counted at least ten times. There is no known antigen for this receptor. Qualities for individual bases were not recorded, and no much larger clone is one base off. For this chain, trimming is 6 bases at the V end and 5 bases at the J end, and the number of junction bases without a gene match is 7. Via the germline V gene, CDR1 is KGHSH and CDR2 LQKENI. The CDR3 numbers 14 residues from cysteine through phenylalanine. Only the CDR3 DNA is retained, 42 bases long and in frame from the first base. This sample is part of a study of T-cell reconstitution after alpha-beta-depleted transplantation in children (dated by TCRdb to about 2016). Background for the entire study: The study quantitatively tracked T-cell immune reconstitution after TCRalphabeta/CD19-depleted allogeneic hematopoietic cell transplantation in children using TCR repertoire profiling. General findings and caveats noted by the study authors: In some patients, high TCRbeta diversity at day 60 was attributed to recipient T cells and intrathymic progenitors that had survived conditioning. About two months after transplant, the apparently early recovery of alphabetaT-cell counts reportedly depended on just several hundred clones that had expanded rapidly and came from non-depleted graft cells. Hyperexpanded clone frequencies declined over subsequent months; after one year, T-cell counts and TCRbeta diversity were mostly attributed to newly produced T cells.

The intended sense of this specimen's treatment or condition label: allogeneic hematopoietic cell transplantation with graft depleted of TCRalphabeta T cells and CD19 B cells. TCRalphabeta/CD19-depleted allogeneic hematopoietic cell grafts were given to the transplant recipients, all of whom were children. Library construction relied on PCR. Instrument on record: Illumina HiSeq 2500. TCR library preparation used molecular barcoding, with unique molecular identifiers applied to normalize quantification of the TCRbeta repertoire. The public reads were reprocessed in TCRdb via fastp at Q25 and MiXCR, keeping in-frame beta chains. Identical CDR3 protein sequences are pooled into one entry, listed with their most common genes and DNA. This sample has under 250,000 distinct CDR3 sequences in its table, and approximately 6.9% of those were observed once. The ten top clones hold more than 5.5% of the sample.

The chain couples TRBV18 to TRBJ2-7, with 10 bases in between that match TRBD2. This TCR came from a boy aged 2 to 10 with acute lymphoblastic leukemia, due to receive a stem cell transplant. This specimen was PBMCs, taken before TCRalphabeta/CD19-depleted stem cell transplant. The DNA is TGTGCCAGCTCTACAGCGGGAGGGAACAACGAGCAGTACTTC. Its amino acids are CASSTAGGNNEQYF.